This T cell receptor (beta chain) was identified in a study of blood T cell repertoires in COVID-19. The germline V gene has CDR1 SEHNR and CDR2 FQNEAQ (reference sequence). Trimming stripped 4 bases from V and 4 bases from J, with 19 bases between. The CDR3 is 16 amino acids. TCRdb keeps only in-frame clones here, not all; method: immunoSEQ multiplex PCR. Found here are over 200,000 clones, about 89% of them singletons; the top ten hold just under 9%. This chain connects TRBV7-9 to TRBJ1-2, with D perhaps TRBD1 (6 bases). Sequencing used PBMCs or T cells enriched from blood (not recorded which). The TCR comes from a man aged 40-55 years who had recovered from COVID-19. CDR3 protein: CASSSRAGTPVYGYTF. CDR3 DNA: TGTGCCAGCAGCTCTCGAGCGGGGACACCCGTCTATGGCTACACCTTC. Filled out from reference TRBV7-9 and TRBJ1-2, the complete variable domain reads DTGVSQNPRHKITKRGQNVTFRCDPISEHNRLYWYRQTLGQGPEFLTYFQNEAQLEKSRLLSDRFSAERPKGSFSTLEIQRTEQGDSAMYLCASSSRAGTPVYGYTFGSGTRLTVV.